This TCR beta chain was recovered during a study of T cells in Graves' hyperthyroidism and ophthalmopathy. Study observations and caveats: A model built on 13 V-J features separated ophthalmopathy from stable hyperthyroidism.

Trimming cost V 5 bases and J 4 bases, with 11 bases left between them. Germline assignment: CDR1 MNHEY and CDR2 SMNVEV (reference sequence). CDR3 length: 13 residues. The source of the PBMCs was over 8.5 ml of fresh peripheral blood. As to this clonotype: Its specificity is not known.

Regions amplified from RNA transcripts were the TCR beta CDR3 regions. Using the HTBI primer set, a first-round RT-PCR was run on the TCR CDR3. TCRdb re-analysed the multiplex PCR reads in MiXCR, keeping a single row per CDR3 protein. The sample consists of a few hundred thousand distinct CDR3 sequences, 12% to 15% of them appearing once. The sequence derives from a woman between 40 and 55 years old with Graves' ophthalmopathy. V gene TRBV27 combines with J gene TRBJ1-1; D might be TRBD1 (5 bases). Specimen: blood. As DNA, the CDR3 is TGTGCCAGCAGTCCGGTAAGGGGCACTGAAGCTTTCTTT. This translates into CASSPVRGTEAFF.